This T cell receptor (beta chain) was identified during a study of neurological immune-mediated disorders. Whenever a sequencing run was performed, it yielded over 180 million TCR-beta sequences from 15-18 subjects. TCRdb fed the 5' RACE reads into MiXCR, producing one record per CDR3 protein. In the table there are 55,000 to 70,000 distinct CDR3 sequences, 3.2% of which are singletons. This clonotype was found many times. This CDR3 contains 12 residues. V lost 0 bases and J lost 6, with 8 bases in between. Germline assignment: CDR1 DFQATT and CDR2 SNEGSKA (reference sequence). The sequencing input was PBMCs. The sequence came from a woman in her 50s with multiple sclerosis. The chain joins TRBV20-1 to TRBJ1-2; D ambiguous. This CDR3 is CSAREGTHGYTF. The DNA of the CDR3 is TGCAGTGCTAGAGAGGGAACGCATGGCTACACCTTC.